Below are 11 T cell receptor beta chains sequenced from a single sample in a study of shared clonotypes between healthy human individuals. The assay was immunoSEQ multiplex PCR, and TCRdb's table has in-frame clones only and misses some. In the table there are millions of clones, about 94% of which are singletons. Naive CD8 cells lacked CD45RO, underwent positive selection for CCR7 and left out terminally differentiated effector memory CD45RA+ cells. Sequencing used naive CD8+ T cells sorted from blood. All receptors derive from a man aged 18 to 35 in good health.

The V gene is TRBV2, the J gene TRBJ2-5; D is uncertain. V gave up 7 bases and J gave up 5 bases, with 11 bases separating them. CDR1 and CDR2 (germline): SNHLY, FYNNEI. The length of the CDR3 is 12 residues. DNA of the CDR3: TGTGCCAGCAAAGTAGAATTGGAGACCCAGTACTTC. It translates to CASKVELETQYF.

The sample holds one count of this clone. The genes are TRBV11-2 and TRBJ2-7; the D is unclear. Germline-derived CDR1 and CDR2 are SGHAT and FQNNGV. There are 12 residues in the CDR3. V lost 3 bases, J lost 3 bases, and 6 bases lay in between. The CDR3 protein is CASSFLVYEQYF. CDR3 coding DNA: TGTGCCAGCAGCTTCCTCGTCTACGAGCAGTACTTC.

This rearrangement joins TRBV7-8 to TRBJ2-7; possibly TRBD2 for D (6 bases). Looked up from germline, CDR1 is SGHVS and CDR2 is FQNEAQ. This CDR3 has 15 amino acids. The V and J ends lost 2 bases and 3 bases respectively, with 14 bases between them. The CDR3 coding sequence is TGTGCCAGCAGCTTATGGGACGGAGGGAGCTACGAGCAGTACTTC. Its translation is CASSLWDGGSYEQYF.

V gene TRBV7-3 combines with J gene TRBJ1-1; 7 bases match TRBD1. The trim removed 4 bases at V and 4 bases at J, leaving 3 bases unmatched. The CDR3 sequence is 13 residues long. Germline V lookup: CDR1 SGHTA, CDR2 FQGTGA. The CDR3 coding sequence is TGTGCCAGCAGCTCCACAGGGGCCACTGAAGCTTTCTTT. This sequence encodes CASSSTGATEAFF.

The chain is built from TRBV11-2 and TRBJ2-7; 11 bases match TRBD1. This CDR3 has 16 amino acids. The trim removed 0 bases at V and 4 bases at J, leaving 5 bases unmatched. The germline V gene encodes CDR1 SGHAT and CDR2 FQNNGV. CDR3 in amino acids: CASSLERTGGAYEQYF. The CDR3 bases are TGTGCCAGCAGCTTAGAGAGGACAGGGGGCGCATACGAGCAGTACTTC. The full variable domain, completed using reference TRBV11-2 and TRBJ2-7, is EAGVAQSPRYKIIEKRQSVAFWCNPISGHATLYWYQQILGQGPKLLIQFQNNGVVDDSQLPKDRFSAERLKGVDSTLKIQPAKLEDSAVYLCASSLERTGGAYEQYFGPGTRLTVT.

The gene calls are TRBV2 and TRBJ1-1; TRBD1 matches at 7 bases. Germline loops: CDR1 SNHLY, CDR2 FYNNEI. The V segment lost 3 bases and the J segment 11 bases; nucleotides outside the gene matches: 12. The CDR3 totals 14 residues. The CDR3 bases are TGTGCCAGCAGTGATGGGACAGTGTCCCTTTGGGCTTTCTTT. Its protein product is CASSDGTVSLWAFF. The full variable domain, in which reference TRBV2 and TRBJ1-1 provide the parts outside the CDR3, is EPEVTQTPSHQVTQMGQEVILRCVPISNHLYFYWYRQILGQKVEFLVSFYNNEISEKSEIFDDQFSVERPDGSNFTLKIRSTKLEDSAMYFCASSDGTVSLWAFFGQGTRLTVV.

The chain combines TRBV6-1 with TRBJ1-5; D uncertain. The ends were cut back, 6 bases at V and 3 bases at J, with 15 bases in the middle. CDR1 is MNHNS and CDR2 is SASEGT in the germline V gene. The CDR3 contains 15 residues. The CDR3 sequence: CASSPPALYNQPQHF. The DNA for the CDR3 is TGTGCCAGCAGCCCCCCTGCGCTGTACAATCAGCCCCAGCATTTT.

The J gene is TRBJ2-7, the V gene TRBV10-1; 10 bases line up with TRBD1. CDR1 is WNHNN, CDR2 SYGVQD, per germline (reference sequence). V dropped 3 bases and J dropped 3; count of bases not matched to a gene: 2. CDR3 length: 14 residues. The CDR3 nucleotides are TGCGCCAGCAGTGACTGGACAGGGGGCTACGAGCAGTACTTC. Its protein product is CASSDWTGGYEQYF.

V gene TRBV28 combines with J gene TRBJ2-7; the D is unclear. In germline, CDR1 is MDHEN, CDR2 SYDVKM. The CDR3 spans 15 residues. The ends were cut back, 3 bases at V and 2 bases at J, with 14 bases in the middle. The CDR3 sequence is CASSFSKGTAYEQYF. Here the CDR3 DNA reads TGTGCCAGCAGTTTCTCGAAGGGAACGGCCTACGAGCAGTACTTC.

The V call is TRBV6-5, the J call TRBJ1-4; D remains ambiguous. Per the germline V gene, CDR1 is MNHEY and CDR2 is SVGAGI. The germline V and J ends were trimmed by 3 bases and 7 bases, with 12 bases remaining between them. The CDR3 covers 14 residues. CDR3 nucleotides: TGTGCCAGCAGTTATTTTCCGGGCGCTGAAAAACTGTTTTTT. Its translation is CASSYFPGAEKLFF.

The gene calls are TRBV5-5 and TRBJ1-2; a possible D gene is TRBD1 (6 bases). This CDR3 contains 14 residues. Trimming removed 0 bases from V and 8 bases from J, with 14 bases in between. Germline lookup yields CDR1 SGHKS and CDR2 YYEKEE (reference sequence). CDR3 nucleotides: TGTGCCAGCAGCTTGGAGCCGGGACACCCGGGCTACACCTTC. Encoded protein: CASSLEPGHPGYTF.